These 27 T cell receptor beta chains came from one sample sequenced in a study of memory CD4+ T cells and cytomegalovirus serostatus. Single viable CD3+CD4+CD8-CD45RO+ cells were sorted as the memory CD4+ T cells. Sequenced by immunoSEQ multiplex PCR; TCRdb stores in-frame clones only, minus some. The data contain tens of thousands of clones, under 85% of them singletons. Sequenced material: memory CD4+ T cells from blood. The receptor set was obtained from an adult in good health and CMV-seronegative.

The gene calls are TRBV5-8 and TRBJ2-5; 9 nucleotides align to TRBD2. Germline trimming cut 3 bases from V and 5 bases from J; bases unmatched to any gene: 5. This CDR3 is built from 14 residues. CDR1 and CDR2 (germline): SGHTS, YDEGEE. CDR3 nucleotides: TGTGCCAGCAGCTGGGGACTAGCTGGCGAGACCCAGTACTTC. As protein: CASSWGLAGETQYF.

The chain recombines TRBV6-1 with TRBJ1-1, with D uncertain. The CDR3 covers 14 residues. Trimming stripped 6 bases from V and 0 bases from J, with 11 bases between. CDR1 is MNHNS and CDR2 is SASEGT in the germline V gene. CDR3: CASREADLNTEAFF. As DNA, the CDR3 is TGTGCCAGCAGGGAGGCAGACCTGAACACTGAAGCTTTCTTT.

This clone was recorded once. The chain recombines TRBV18 with TRBJ2-5, with D tentatively TRBD1 (7 bases). Germline-derived CDR1 and CDR2 are KGHSH and LQKENI. This CDR3 has 15 amino acids. V lost 2 bases and J lost 2, with 12 bases in between. The DNA of the CDR3 is TGTGCCAGCTCACCAGGCAGGGGGACTCAAGAGACCCAGTACTTC. The encoded protein is CASSPGRGTQETQYF.

The chain combines TRBV5-6 with TRBJ2-7, with D perhaps matching TRBD2 (5 bases). The V gene's germline CDR1 is SGHDT and CDR2 YYEEEE. The germline V and J ends were trimmed by 2 bases and 4 bases, with 13 bases remaining between them. This CDR3 spans 14 amino acids. The DNA of the CDR3 is TGTGCCAGCAGCTTAGGACCGGGGTCGTACGAGCAGTACTTC. It translates to CASSLGPGSYEQYF.

Written as DNA, the CDR3 is TGTGCCAGCAGCTTGTATTTTATCAGCGTCAGGACAAGCTCCTACGAGCAGTACTTC. Amino acid sequence: CASSLYFISVRTSSYEQYF. The J gene is TRBJ2-7, the V gene TRBV7-8; D possibly corresponds to TRBD1 (5 bases). The CDR3 is 19 residues long. Germline lookup yields CDR1 SGHVS and CDR2 FQNEAQ. V dropped 3 bases and J dropped 0 bases, with 24 bases sitting between them.

V is TRBV4-2 and J is TRBJ2-4; 7 bases agree with TRBD1. After removal of 1 base from V and 5 bases from J, the junction contained 11 bases not matched to a gene. This CDR3 is built from 17 residues. Germline loops: CDR1 LGHNA, CDR2 YNFKEQ. The CDR3 is CASSQGHVGTEENIQYF. The CDR3 region has the DNA TGTGCCAGCAGCCAAGGCCATGTGGGGACAGAGGAAAACATTCAGTACTTC.

This chain uses TRBV5-6 with TRBJ2-1; 10 positions agree with TRBD2. The CDR3 is 17 amino acids. The V and J ends lost 0 bases and 4 bases, in that order; junction bases with no gene match: 7. Germline lookup yields CDR1 SGHDT and CDR2 YYEEEE. CDR3 region: CASSLGLAGVIYNEQFF. CDR3 coding DNA: TGTGCCAGCAGCTTGGGTCTAGCGGGGGTGATTTACAATGAGCAGTTCTTC.

This chain uses TRBV5-1 with TRBJ2-1; 8 nucleotides match TRBD1. Germline V gene data show CDR1 as SGHRS and CDR2 as YFSETQ. Trimming removed 4 bases from V and 11 bases from J; junction bases left unmatched: 11. This CDR3 spans 14 amino acids. The CDR3, as DNA: TGCGCCAGCAGCGATGGACAGGGAGGCGGGAAGCAGTTCTTC. Translated, it gives CASSDGQGGGKQFF. Full variable domain (outside the CDR3, taken from reference TRBV5-1 and TRBJ2-1): KAGVTQTPRYLIKTRGQQVTLSCSPISGHRSVSWYQQTPGQGLQFLFEYFSETQRNKGNFPGRFSGRQFSNSRSEMNVSTLELGDSALYLCASSDGQGGGKQFFGPGTRLTVL.

The V gene is TRBV5-1, the J gene TRBJ2-7; possibly TRBD2 for D (5 bases). Trimming pared 2 bases from V and 2 bases from J, leaving 11 bases between. Germline V gene sequence: CDR1 SGHRS, CDR2 YFSETQ. This CDR3 has 14 residues. The CDR3 nucleotides read TGCGCCAGCAGCTTAAACGGGGTAGCCTACGAGCAGTACTTC. Amino acid sequence: CASSLNGVAYEQYF.

This clone rates as medium-sized (0.01 to 0.1%). This chain joins TRBV5-1 and TRBJ1-6; the D is unclear. The CDR3 contains 14 residues. V was pared by 0 bases and J by 10 bases, with 11 bases between. The V gene's germline CDR1 is SGHRS and CDR2 YFSETQ. The CDR3: CASSLDPVSSPLHF. The CDR3 DNA sequence: TGCGCCAGCAGCTTGGATCCAGTCAGCTCACCCCTCCACTTT.

This clone was picked up a small number of times. Different DNA sequences within this sample yield the same CDR3. This chain connects TRBV18 to TRBJ2-3, with a weak D call TRBD1 (6 bases). Germline lookup yields CDR1 KGHSH and CDR2 LQKENI. V lost 2 bases, J lost 1 base, and 7 bases lay in between. This CDR3 spans 14 amino acids. The CDR3 sequence is CASSPGGGTDTQYF. CDR3 in DNA: TGTGCCAGCTCACCAGGGGGCGGCACAGATACGCAGTATTTT.

This chain uses TRBV6-5 with TRBJ1-5; D is ambiguous. With 5 bases removed from V and 4 bases from J, the gap between germline ends came to 12 bases. The CDR3 extends over 14 amino acids. Germline loops: CDR1 MNHEY, CDR2 SVGAGI. The CDR3 coding sequence is TGTGCCAGCAGTAGTCGAGACGGGAATCAGCCCCAGCATTTT. Translation: CASSSRDGNQPQHF.

The rearrangement uses TRBV2 and TRBJ2-5, with 12 bases identical to TRBD2. J lost 5 bases, V lost 5 bases, and 6 bases had no gene match. The CDR3 runs 15 residues. Per the germline V gene, CDR1 is SNHLY and CDR2 is FYNNEI. The CDR3 nucleotides are TGTGCCAGCAGTACCTGGACTAGCGGGGCGGAGACCCAGTACTTC. It specifies CASSTWTSGAETQYF.

This clone was seen more than once but under ten times. V and J are TRBV6-5 and TRBJ2-7; 9 bases are a match to TRBD2. The CDR3 is made up of 16 amino acids. Losses at the gene ends were 2 bases for V and 0 bases for J; bases not matched to a gene: 5. Per the germline V gene, CDR1 is MNHEY and CDR2 is SVGAGI. The CDR3 region has the DNA TGTGCCAGCAGTTACGAGCTAGCGGGGAGCTCCTACGAGCAGTACTTC. Encoded protein: CASSYELAGSSYEQYF.

This chain uses TRBV7-7 with TRBJ2-3; D is perhaps TRBD2 (6 bases). V dropped 4 bases and J dropped 2 bases, with 7 bases sitting between them. This CDR3 spans 13 amino acids. Germline loops: CDR1 SSHAT, CDR2 FNYEAQ (reference sequence). CDR3 region: CASSSGVTDTQYF. The CDR3 region has the DNA TGTGCCAGCAGCTCGGGGGTCACAGATACGCAGTATTTT.

The rearrangement joins TRBV6-6 to TRBJ1-1; D ambiguous. Per the germline V gene, CDR1 is MNHNY and CDR2 is SVGAGI (reference sequence). This CDR3 has 12 residues. V lost 2 bases and J 5 bases, leaving 6 bases between the germline ends. The CDR3 nucleotides are TGTGCCAGCAGTTACGGGGTTACTGAAGCTTTCTTT. Translated, it gives CASSYGVTEAFF.

The genes are TRBV7-2 and TRBJ1-5; TRBD1 is a possible D gene (6 bases). Trimming shortened V by 5 bases and J by 7 bases, and 18 bases separated the two germline ends. The germline gives CDR1 SGHTA, CDR2 FQGNSA. There are 15 residues in the CDR3. Here the CDR3 reads CASSPRTGFGQPQHF. The DNA for the CDR3 is TGTGCCAGCAGCCCTCGAACAGGGTTTGGGCAGCCCCAGCATTTT.

The V call is TRBV19, the J call TRBJ2-7; D is possibly TRBD1 or TRBD2 (5 bases each). V was clipped by 6 bases and J by 4 bases, with 13 bases between them. CDR3 size: 13 residues. Per germline, CDR1 LNHDA and CDR2 SQIVND (reference sequence). CDR3 sequence reads: CASRKGGTYEQYF. The CDR3 DNA follows: TGTGCCAGTAGGAAGGGTGGGACGTACGAGCAGTACTTC.

The chain uses TRBV11-2 and TRBJ1-6; TRBD1 might be the D (5 bases). Trimming removed 5 bases at V and 7 bases at J, with 18 bases between. The CDR3 contains 16 residues. The germline V gene has CDR1 SGHAT and CDR2 FQNNGV. Here the CDR3 reads CASSPKTVSPNSPLHF. Written as DNA, the CDR3 is TGTGCCAGCAGCCCGAAGACAGTCTCGCCAAATTCACCCCTCCACTTT.

In this sample, this clone turned up a few times. This chain joins TRBV4-1 and TRBJ2-3, with 11 nucleotides matching TRBD2. The CDR3 has 16 residues. Trimming removed 1 base from V and 4 bases from J; junction bases left unmatched: 4. The germline CDR1 and CDR2 sequences are MGHRA and YSYEKL. The CDR3 DNA reads as TGCGCCAGCAGCCAAGTACTAGCGGGGGTGCCAGATACGCAGTATTTT. This gives the protein CASSQVLAGVPDTQYF.

The V and J genes are TRBV7-2 and TRBJ2-5; 12 bases line up with TRBD2. The CDR3 is 15 residues long. Germline V gives CDR1 SGHTA, CDR2 FQGNSA. V was pared by 1 base and J by 6 bases, with 3 bases of the junction left unmatched. DNA for the CDR3: TGTGCCAGCAGCTTAGAACTAGCGGGGGGACAGACCCAGTACTTC. It codes for CASSLELAGGQTQYF.

This clone was recorded only once. The chain couples TRBV6-6 to TRBJ1-2; 10 bases map to TRBD1. J was trimmed by 7 bases and V by 9 bases; bases with no gene match: 11. In germline, CDR1 is MNHNY, CDR2 SVGAGI (reference sequence). This CDR3 is 14 amino acids long. The CDR3 nucleotides read TGTGCCAGTCGACAAGACAGGGGGCTTTCTGGCTACACCTTC. This translates into CASRQDRGLSGYTF.

The chain uses TRBV14 and TRBJ1-4; the D is unclear. The V gene's germline CDR1 is SGHDN and CDR2 FVKESK. The CDR3 spans 14 residues. V was shortened by 5 bases and J by 4 bases, with 11 bases between the two germline ends. CDR3 residues: CASSTRPHNEKLFF. CDR3 nucleotide sequence: TGTGCCAGCAGCACGCGCCCGCATAATGAAAAACTGTTTTTT.

The chain uses TRBV7-6 and TRBJ2-2; 7 nucleotides agree with TRBD1. The CDR3 has 16 amino acids. V gave up 1 base and J gave up 0 bases; unmatched junction bases: 2. The germline V gene has CDR1 SGHVS and CDR2 FNYEAQ. The CDR3 DNA is TGTGCCAGCAGCTTAGTCGGGACAGCGAACACCGGGGAGCTGTTTTTT. Translation: CASSLVGTANTGELFF.

This clone was seen only once. The chain combines TRBV12-5 with TRBJ1-3; D is ambiguous. Germline V gene data show CDR1 as LGHNT and CDR2 as FRNRAP. The CDR3 runs to 16 residues. Trimming shortened V by 7 bases and J by 1 base, and 17 bases separated the two germline ends. The CDR3 DNA reads TGTGCTAGTGACGATTCAGGCGCTAGTTCTGGAAACACCATATATTTT. Its protein is CASDDSGASSGNTIYF. Full variable domain (remainder filled in from reference TRBV12-5 and TRBJ1-3): DARVTQTPRHKVTEMGQEVTMRCQPILGHNTVFWYRQTMMQGLELLAYFRNRAPLDDSGMPKDRFSAEMPDATLATLKIQPSEPRDSAVYFCASDDSGASSGNTIYFGEGSWLTVV.

As for this clone: Other DNA variants within this sample encode the same CDR3. DNA of the CDR3: TGTGCCATCAGTACAGGAGACACTGAAGCTTTCTTT. Encoded protein: CAISTGDTEAFF. V is TRBV10-3 and J is TRBJ1-1, with a possible D match to TRBD1 (5 bases). The germline CDR1 and CDR2 sequences are ENHRY and SYGVKD. Trimming shortened V by 5 bases and J by 3 bases, and 7 bases separated the two germline ends. CDR3 length: 12 residues.

The table lists this clone with a count of one. This chain links TRBV4-2 with TRBJ1-5; no definite D call. V was cut by 0 bases and J by 4 bases, with 10 bases left in between. CDR3 length: 15 amino acids. Germline-derived CDR1 and CDR2 are LGHNA and YNFKEQ. The CDR3 DNA follows: TGTGCCAGCAGCCAAGAGGCAGTTCCTAATCAGCCCCAGCATTTT. It encodes CASSQEAVPNQPQHF.